This T cell receptor (beta chain) was profiled in a study of regulatory T cells in long-lasting Graves disease. CDR3 regions were amplified by Arm-PCR using iRepertoire HTBI primers to build TCR beta libraries. TCRdb analysed the multiplex PCR reads with MiXCR anew, one entry per CDR3 protein. The sample lists fewer than 350,000 distinct CDR3 sequences, over 15% occurring once. A note on this clonotype: Its antigen is as yet unknown.

Documented time point: newly diagnosed GD, antithyroid drugs for less than 3 months. Extracted PBMC RNA gave rise to the TCR library. The study's findings and limits: Limited samples may have lowered accuracy.

The source is a female donor with Graves disease. Sequences were derived from peripheral blood mononuclear cells (PBMCs), sampled at new diagnosis, from a patient treated with antithyroid drugs.

The DNA for the CDR3 is TGTGCCAGCAGCGTGGGAGTAGAGGGTGCGCAGTATTTT. It codes for CASSVGVEGAQYF. The chain combines TRBV5-4 with TRBJ2-3; D might be TRBD2 (5 bases). The CDR3 totals 13 residues. Trimming stripped 4 bases from V and 10 bases from J, with 16 bases between. Germline V gene data show CDR1 as SGHNT and CDR2 as YYREEE (reference sequence).